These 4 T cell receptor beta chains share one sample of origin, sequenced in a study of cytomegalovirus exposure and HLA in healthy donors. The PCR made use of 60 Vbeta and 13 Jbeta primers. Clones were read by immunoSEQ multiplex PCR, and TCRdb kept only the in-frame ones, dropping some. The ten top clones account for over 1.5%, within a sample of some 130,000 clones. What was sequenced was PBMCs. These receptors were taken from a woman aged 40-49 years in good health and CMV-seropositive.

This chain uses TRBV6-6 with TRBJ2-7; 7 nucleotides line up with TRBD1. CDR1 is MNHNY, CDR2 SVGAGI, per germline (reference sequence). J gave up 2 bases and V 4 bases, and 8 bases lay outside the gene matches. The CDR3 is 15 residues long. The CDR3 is CASSSMTGFPYEQYF. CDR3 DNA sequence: TGTGCCAGCAGTTCCATGACAGGGTTTCCCTACGAGCAGTACTTC.

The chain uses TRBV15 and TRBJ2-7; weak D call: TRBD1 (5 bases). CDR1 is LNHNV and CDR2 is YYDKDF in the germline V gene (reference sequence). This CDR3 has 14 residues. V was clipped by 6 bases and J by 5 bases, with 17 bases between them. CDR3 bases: TGTGCCACCAGTCCTATATCGGGCAGGGACGAGCAGTACTTC. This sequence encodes CATSPISGRDEQYF.

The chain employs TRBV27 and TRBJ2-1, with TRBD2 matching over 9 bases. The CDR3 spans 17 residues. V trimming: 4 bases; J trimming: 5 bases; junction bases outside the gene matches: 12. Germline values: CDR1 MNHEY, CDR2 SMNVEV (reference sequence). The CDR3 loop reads CASSWGGAGLANNEQFF. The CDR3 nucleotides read TGTGCCAGCAGTTGGGGTGGTGCCGGACTAGCGAACAATGAGCAGTTCTTC.

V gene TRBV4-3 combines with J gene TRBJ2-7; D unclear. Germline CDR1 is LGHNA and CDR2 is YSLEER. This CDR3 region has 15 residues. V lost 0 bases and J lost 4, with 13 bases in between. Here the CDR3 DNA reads TGCGCCAGCAGCCAAGATAGTAACGGTCGATACGAGCAGTACTTC. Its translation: CASSQDSNGRYEQYF.